This T cell receptor (beta chain) appears in the sequencing data of a study of siplizumab effects on memory and regulatory T cells (dated by TCRdb to between 2018 and 2020). In the study overall: The study looked at the effect of siplizumab, an anti-CD2 antibody, on alloreactive T-cell subsets in allogeneic mixed lymphocyte reactions made from human PBMCs. Overall study outcomes, separate from this receptor: Siplizumab significantly reduced the cumulative frequency of alloreactive sequences traceable to unstimulated CD4+ memory T cells. Sequences below about 10^-5 frequency were poorly captured, so only a minor fraction of alloreactive clones could be mapped to unstimulated subsets. About 80-96% of proliferating CD4+ or CD8+ clones could not be given a naive or memory phenotype. Compared with memory T cells, unstimulated naive T cells appeared more diverse, and naive cells seemed to make a substantial contribution to the alloresponse. Of the alloreactive CD4+ clones that could be mapped, the Treg-derived share averaged almost 70% with siplizumab compared with approximately 25% in control reactions. The suppressive function of proliferating Tregs from siplizumab cultures was not functionally confirmed.

Notes on this clone: This receptor's antigen is unknown. No base-level quality is on record; no much larger clone is a single base apart.

The library was built by means of the immunoSEQ multiplex PCR assay. Roughly 10^5 TCR templates per sample were assayed on the deep sequencing platform. Genomic DNA extracted from sorted T cells was used for TCRbeta CDR3 sequencing. As for the original processing: The R programming language was used for clonal analysis of the TCRbeta CDR3 data. Unstimulated samples were compared with post-reaction CFSE-low samples to define alloreactive CD4+ and CD8+ clones. Regulatory or non-regulatory origin of alloreactive CD4+ clones was assigned by matching sequences to the sorted unstimulated Treg and non-Treg repertoires. The table was pulled from immuneACCESS by TCRdb, which kept in-frame rearrangements only. Such tables lose some clones; where checked, under half of the loss comes from unresolved V genes, and the rest has no known cause. V and J calls and clone size are given by that table; D and trimming were obtained from the DNA. This sample gives some 100,000 clones in total; 92% of them show up just once. The ten largest clones take up around 0.68% of the sample.

The CDR3 numbers 16 residues from cysteine through phenylalanine. The read is trimmed to its CDR3 DNA, 48 bases read in frame from base 1. Trimming leaves V shorter by 2 bases and J shorter by 3 bases, with the junction holding 4 bases beyond the gene matches. CDR1 is given as SGHRS and CDR2 as YFSETQ, both from the germline V gene. Sorted unstimulated T cells and proliferating T cells recovered from mixed lymphocyte reactions underwent TCRbeta CDR3 sequencing. Fresh whole blood from about 10 HLA-typed healthy donors served as the source for isolating PBMCs. Unstimulated CD4+ regulatory T cells were FACS-sorted to map the origin of alloreactive clones.

The rearrangement joined TRBV5-1 to TRBJ2-1, with 11 middle bases fitting TRBD2. The sequencing input was Tregs sorted from blood. The sequence came from a human donor in good health. This receptor carries the CDR3 CASSLTSGSLYNEQFF. The nucleotides read TGCGCCAGCAGCTTAACTAGCGGGAGTCTCTACAATGAGCAGTTCTTC.